The T cell receptor (beta chain) described here comes from a study of human T cells and chemical hapten exposure. Germline V gene sequence: CDR1 SQVTM, CDR2 ANQGSEA. Between the trimmed V and J ends, which lost 3 bases and 5 bases, there was a span of 4 bases. CDR3 size: 10 residues. Time point: patch test 2, 6 weeks after DPC sensitization. Indicated treatment: therapeutic diphenylcyclopropenone sensitization with weekly scalp DPC. This clonotype was recorded at least ten times. TCRdb processed the RACE reads anew with MiXCR; each CDR3 protein has one entry. The data show about 40,000 distinct CDR3 sequences, about 8.9% seen once.

The sequence was obtained from a woman aged 40-49 years with alopecia areata. Some clones in this sample may be carry-over from other donors' samples. V and J are TRBV29-1 and TRBJ1-2; D unresolved. Here the sequenced sample was whole blood, taken in connection with sensitization to the hapten diphenylcyclopropenone (DPC). In DNA, the CDR3 is TGCAGCGTTGATTCTTATGGCTACACCTTC. It yields the protein CSVDSYGYTF.